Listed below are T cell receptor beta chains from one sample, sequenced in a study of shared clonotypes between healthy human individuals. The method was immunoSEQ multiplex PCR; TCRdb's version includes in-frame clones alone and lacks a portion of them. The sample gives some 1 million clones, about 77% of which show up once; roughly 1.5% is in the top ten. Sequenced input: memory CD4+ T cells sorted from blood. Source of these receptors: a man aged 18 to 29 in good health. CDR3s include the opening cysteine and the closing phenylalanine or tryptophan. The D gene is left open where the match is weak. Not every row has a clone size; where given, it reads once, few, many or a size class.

DNA: TGTGCCAGCAGCCCGCGACTAGCGGGAGCGCAAGAGACCCAGTACTTC
CDR3: CASSPRLAGAQETQYF
J: TRBJ2-5
size: .
V: TRBV9
D: TRBD2

DNA: TGCGCCAGCAGCTTGGTAGGGGGCCAAGAGACCCAGTACTTC
CDR3: CASSLVGGQETQYF
J: TRBJ2-5
size: .
V: TRBV5-1
D: .

DNA: TGCAGCGTTGCAAGGGGGGACACTGAAGCTTTCTTT
CDR3: CSVARGDTEAFF
J: TRBJ1-1
size: .
V: TRBV29-1
D: .

DNA: TGTGCCAGCAGTTTGACAGGGAGAGAGACCCAGTACTTC
CDR3: CASSLTGRETQYF
J: TRBJ2-5
size: .
V: TRBV6-1
D: TRBD1

DNA: TGTGCCAGCAGCGTAGTTTTTCCAGCCACCACTAAATTATGGGGCACGGTCCCTGAAAAACTGTTTTTT
CDR3: CASSVVFPATTKLWGTVPEKLFF
J: TRBJ1-4
size: .
V: TRBV9
D: .

DNA: TGTGCCAGCAGCGTAGACGGGGGGGGCAATCAGCCCCAGCATTTT
CDR3: CASSVDGGGNQPQHF
J: TRBJ1-5
size: .
V: TRBV9
D: .

DNA: TGTGCCAGTAGTCCTCAGGGGGCGCGTCAGCCCCAGCATTTT
CDR3: CASSPQGARQPQHF
J: TRBJ1-5
size: .
V: TRBV19
D: TRBD1

DNA: TGTGCCAGCAGCTCCAGGACAGGGCCCTTCTCTGGGGCCAACGTCCTGACTTTC
CDR3: CASSSRTGPFSGANVLTF
J: TRBJ2-6
size: .
V: TRBV5-6
D: TRBD1

DNA: TGCGCCAGCAGTGAGCAGGGTAACTATGGCTACACCTTC
CDR3: CASSEQGNYGYTF
J: TRBJ1-2
size: .
V: TRBV10-2
D: .

DNA: TGCGCCAGCAGCCAATTCACTTCCGGGGGCACAGATACGCAGTATTTT
CDR3: CASSQFTSGGTDTQYF
J: TRBJ2-3
size: .
V: TRBV4-1
D: .

DNA: TGTGCCAGCAGTTTTCAGCGGGGTGGCAATCAGCCCCAGCATTTT
CDR3: CASSFQRGGNQPQHF
J: TRBJ1-5
size: .
V: TRBV28
D: .

DNA: TGTGCCAGCAGTGATGGTGATAGGGCTGGAAACACCATATATTTT
CDR3: CASSDGDRAGNTIYF
J: TRBJ1-3
size: .
V: TRBV2
D: .

DNA: TGTGCCAGCAGCTTTCGGGCTATCTTGGGCAATGAGCAGTTCTTC
CDR3: CASSFRAILGNEQFF
J: TRBJ2-1
size: .
V: TRBV5-6
D: .

DNA: TGCGCCAGCAGCCGGGGGGATCTCTTAGAGCAGTACTTC
CDR3: CASSRGDLLEQYF
J: TRBJ2-7
size: once
V: TRBV4-1
D: .

DNA: TGTGCCAGCAGCTTAGGAATCGTCGCGGGTGGCGGGGGGGCTGAAGAGACCCAGTACTTC
CDR3: CASSLGIVAGGGGAEETQYF
J: TRBJ2-5
size: .
V: TRBV7-6
D: TRBD2

DNA: TGTGCCACCATCAAAAAGGGACAGCGGGAGAATGAGCAGTTCTTC
CDR3: CATIKKGQRENEQFF
J: TRBJ2-1
size: .
V: TRBV5-3
D: .

DNA: TGCAGCGCCAAACTAGCGACAAGCCAGGGCAATGAGCAGTTCTTC
CDR3: CSAKLATSQGNEQFF
J: TRBJ2-1
size: .
V: TRBV29-1
D: TRBD2

DNA: TGTGCCATCAGTAGCGCCCACTACGGCGAGCAGTACTTC
CDR3: CAISSAHYGEQYF
J: TRBJ2-7
size: few
V: TRBV10-3
D: .

DNA: TGCGCCAGCAGCCAGTTCAGGGGCGTCGGCTACACCTTC
CDR3: CASSQFRGVGYTF
J: TRBJ1-2
size: .
V: TRBV4-3
D: .

DNA: TGTGCCAGCAGCAAAGGACTAGCACCCCAAGAGACCCAGTACTTC
CDR3: CASSKGLAPQETQYF
J: TRBJ2-5
size: .
V: TRBV5-6
D: TRBD2

DNA: TGTGCCAGCAGAGGGGAGCTAAGCTCCTACGAGCAGTACTTC
CDR3: CASRGELSSYEQYF
J: TRBJ2-7
size: .
V: TRBV25-1
D: .

DNA: TGTGCCAGCCCCCCAAACGGGAAGCAAGAGACCCAGTACTTC
CDR3: CASPPNGKQETQYF
J: TRBJ2-5
size: .
V: TRBV7-2
D: .

DNA: TGTGCCAGCAGTGTAACCGGGCAAACTGAAGCTTTCTTT
CDR3: CASSVTGQTEAFF
J: TRBJ1-1
size: .
V: TRBV2
D: .

DNA: TGCGCCAGCAGCCACCAGCTTCCCAGCGGGAGGGCCGAAGGGGCCAAAAACATTCAGTACTTC
CDR3: CASSHQLPSGRAEGAKNIQYF
J: TRBJ2-4
size: few
V: TRBV4-3
D: TRBD2

DNA: TGTGCCAGTCGGTCGGAGGGGCAGGTTACTGAAGCTTTCTTT
CDR3: CASRSEGQVTEAFF
J: TRBJ1-1
size: once
V: TRBV2
D: .

DNA: TGTGCCATGAACCGGGACAGGGGAACAGATACGCAGTATTTT
CDR3: CAMNRDRGTDTQYF
J: TRBJ2-3
size: .
V: TRBV5-4
D: TRBD1

DNA: TGTGCCAGCAGCCAGCCTGGGGGGGAGACCCAGTACTTC
CDR3: CASSQPGGETQYF
J: TRBJ2-5
size: .
V: TRBV28
D: .

DNA: TGTGCCACCAGCAGAGATAGCTTTAACCCGACGGAAAAACTGTTTTTT
CDR3: CATSRDSFNPTEKLFF
J: TRBJ1-4
size: .
V: TRBV15
D: .

DNA: TGTGCCAGCAGCTTGTATGCTAGCCAAGAGACCCAGTACTTC
CDR3: CASSLYASQETQYF
J: TRBJ2-5
size: once
V: TRBV5-5
D: .

DNA: TGTGCCAGCAGCAAGGACAGGGGAAATTCACCCCTCCACTTT
CDR3: CASSKDRGNSPLHF
J: TRBJ1-6
size: few
V: TRBV7-9
D: TRBD1

DNA: TGTGCCAGCTCACCCCCAGGACAGGTCAGATTTAGCAATCAGCCCCAGCATTTT
CDR3: CASSPPGQVRFSNQPQHF
J: TRBJ1-5
size: .
V: TRBV18
D: TRBD1

DNA: TGCAGCGTTGAAGGGACAGGGAGCTCTGGGGCCAACGTCCTGACTTTC
CDR3: CSVEGTGSSGANVLTF
J: TRBJ2-6
size: .
V: TRBV29-1
D: TRBD1

DNA: TGTGCCAGCTCCATTCGGGCAGGGGCCCAAGAGACCCAGTACTTC
CDR3: CASSIRAGAQETQYF
J: TRBJ2-5
size: .
V: TRBV18
D: .

DNA: TGCGCCAGCAGCTTCGGCGGGACCTCCTACGAGCAGTACTTC
CDR3: CASSFGGTSYEQYF
J: TRBJ2-7
size: .
V: TRBV5-1
D: .